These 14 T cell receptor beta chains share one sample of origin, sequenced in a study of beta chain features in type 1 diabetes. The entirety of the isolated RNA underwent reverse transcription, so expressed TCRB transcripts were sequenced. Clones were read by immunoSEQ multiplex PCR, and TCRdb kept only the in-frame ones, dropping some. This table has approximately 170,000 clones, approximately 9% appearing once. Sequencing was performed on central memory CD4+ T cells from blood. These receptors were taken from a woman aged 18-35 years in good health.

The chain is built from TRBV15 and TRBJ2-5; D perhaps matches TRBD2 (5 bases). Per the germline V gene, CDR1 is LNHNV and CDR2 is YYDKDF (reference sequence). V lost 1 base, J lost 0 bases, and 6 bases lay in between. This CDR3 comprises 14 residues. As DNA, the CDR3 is TGTGCCACCAGCAGAGGAGCGGACCAAGAGACCCAGTACTTC. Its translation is CATSRGADQETQYF.

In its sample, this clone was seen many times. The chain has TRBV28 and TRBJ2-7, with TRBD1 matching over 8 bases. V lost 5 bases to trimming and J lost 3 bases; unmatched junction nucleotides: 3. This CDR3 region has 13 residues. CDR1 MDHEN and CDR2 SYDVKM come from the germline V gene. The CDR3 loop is CASSPGQDYEQYF. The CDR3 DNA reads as TGTGCCAGCAGTCCGGGACAGGACTACGAGCAGTACTTC.

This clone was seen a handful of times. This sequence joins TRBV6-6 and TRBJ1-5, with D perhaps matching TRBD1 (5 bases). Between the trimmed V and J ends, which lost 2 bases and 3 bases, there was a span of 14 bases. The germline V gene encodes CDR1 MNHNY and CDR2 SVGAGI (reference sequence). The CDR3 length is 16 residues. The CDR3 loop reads CASSYRGTGHNQPQHF. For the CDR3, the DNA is TGTGCCAGCAGTTACCGGGGGACGGGTCACAATCAGCCCCAGCATTTT.

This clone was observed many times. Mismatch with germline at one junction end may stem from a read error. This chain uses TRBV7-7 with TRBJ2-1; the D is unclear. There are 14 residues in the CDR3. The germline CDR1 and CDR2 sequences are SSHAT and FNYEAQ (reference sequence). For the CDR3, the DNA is TGTGCTAGCAGCTTAAACACAAGATACAATGAGCAGTTCTTC. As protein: CASSLNTRYNEQFF.

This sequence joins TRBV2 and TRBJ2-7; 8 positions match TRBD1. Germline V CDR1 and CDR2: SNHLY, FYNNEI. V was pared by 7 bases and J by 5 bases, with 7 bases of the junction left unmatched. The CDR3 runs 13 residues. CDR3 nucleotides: TGTGCCAGCACGACCGACAGGGGTCACGAGCAGTACTTC. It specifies CASTTDRGHEQYF.

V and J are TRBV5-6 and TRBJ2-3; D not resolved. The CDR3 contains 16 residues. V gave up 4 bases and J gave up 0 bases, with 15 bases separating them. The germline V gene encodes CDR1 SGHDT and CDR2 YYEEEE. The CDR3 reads CASSLTWFSSTDTQYF. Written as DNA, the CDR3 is TGTGCCAGCAGCCTGACTTGGTTCTCTAGCACAGATACGCAGTATTTT.

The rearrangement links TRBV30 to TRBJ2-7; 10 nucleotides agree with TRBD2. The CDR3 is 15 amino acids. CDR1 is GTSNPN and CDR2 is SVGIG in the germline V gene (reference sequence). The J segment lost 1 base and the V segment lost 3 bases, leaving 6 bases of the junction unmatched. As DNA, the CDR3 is TGTGCCTGGAGCCCCCTAGCGGGAGTGTCCTACGAGCAGTACTTC. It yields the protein CAWSPLAGVSYEQYF.

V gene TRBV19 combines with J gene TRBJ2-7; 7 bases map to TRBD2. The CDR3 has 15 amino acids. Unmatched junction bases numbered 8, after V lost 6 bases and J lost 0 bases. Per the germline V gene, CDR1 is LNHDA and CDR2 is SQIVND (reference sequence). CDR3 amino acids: CASRSGREPSYEQYF. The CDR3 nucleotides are TGTGCCAGTAGATCCGGGCGGGAGCCCTCCTACGAGCAGTACTTC.

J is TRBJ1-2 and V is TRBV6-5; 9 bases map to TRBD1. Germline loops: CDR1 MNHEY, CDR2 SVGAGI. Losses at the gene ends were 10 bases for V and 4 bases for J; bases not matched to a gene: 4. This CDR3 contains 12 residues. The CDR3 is CATTGGIYGYTF. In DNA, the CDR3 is TGTGCCACTACAGGGGGCATCTATGGCTACACCTTC.

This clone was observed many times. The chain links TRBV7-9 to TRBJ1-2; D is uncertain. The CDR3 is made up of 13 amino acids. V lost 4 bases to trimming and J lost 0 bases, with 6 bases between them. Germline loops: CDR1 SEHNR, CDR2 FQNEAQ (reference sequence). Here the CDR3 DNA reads TGTGCCAGCAGCTCCCCTCCTAACTATGGCTACACCTTC. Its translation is CASSSPPNYGYTF.

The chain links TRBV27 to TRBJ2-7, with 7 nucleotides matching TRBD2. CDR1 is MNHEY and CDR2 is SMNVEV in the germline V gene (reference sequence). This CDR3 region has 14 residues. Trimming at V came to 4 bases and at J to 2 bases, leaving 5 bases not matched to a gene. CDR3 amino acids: CASSSLAATYEQYF. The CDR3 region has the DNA TGTGCCAGCAGTTCCCTAGCGGCTACCTACGAGCAGTACTTC.

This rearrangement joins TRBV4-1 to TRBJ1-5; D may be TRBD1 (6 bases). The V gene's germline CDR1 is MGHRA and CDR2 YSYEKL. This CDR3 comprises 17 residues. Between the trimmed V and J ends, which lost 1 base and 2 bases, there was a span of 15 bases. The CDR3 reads CASSQALAGARNQPQHF. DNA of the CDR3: TGCGCCAGCAGCCAAGCCCTTGCAGGGGCTCGCAATCAGCCCCAGCATTTT.

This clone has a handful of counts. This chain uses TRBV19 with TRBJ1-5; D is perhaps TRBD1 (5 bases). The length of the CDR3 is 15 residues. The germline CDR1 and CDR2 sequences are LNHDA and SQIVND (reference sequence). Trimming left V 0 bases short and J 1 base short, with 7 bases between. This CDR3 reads CASSIDGGSNQPQHF. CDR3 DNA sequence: TGTGCCAGTAGTATAGATGGGGGGAGCAATCAGCCCCAGCATTTT. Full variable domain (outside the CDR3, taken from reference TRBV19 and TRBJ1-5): DGGITQSPKYLFRKEGQNVTLSCEQNLNHDAMYWYRQDPGQGLRLIYYSQIVNDFQKGDIAEGYSVSREKKESFPLTVTSAQKNPTAFYLCASSIDGGSNQPQHFGDGTRLSIL.

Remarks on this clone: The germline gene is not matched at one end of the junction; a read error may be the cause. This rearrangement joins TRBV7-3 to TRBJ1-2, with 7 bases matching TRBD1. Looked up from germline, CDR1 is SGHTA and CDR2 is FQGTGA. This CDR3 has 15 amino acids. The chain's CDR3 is CASSLTGTVNYGYTF. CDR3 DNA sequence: TGTGCCAGCAGTTTAACCGGGACAGTTAACTATGGCTACACCTTC.